This T cell receptor (beta chain) is drawn from a study of spatial heterogeneity in lung cancer. On the study more broadly: There were consistently more beta-chain sequences detected than alpha-chain sequences.

TCRdb processed the 5' RACE reads anew with MiXCR; each CDR3 protein has one entry. The sample has 200 to 250 distinct CDR3 sequences, 45% to 60% seen once. The time point is: blood at routine non-recurrence follow-up after resection. About this clonotype: Found in a library prepared for alpha chains, this beta chain is an off-target read, and its abundance has little meaning.

The CDR3 covers 17 residues. V was shortened by 0 bases and J by 5 bases, with 16 bases between the two germline ends. Germline V lookup: CDR1 MNHEY, CDR2 SVGAGI. This chain uses TRBV6-5 with TRBJ1-4, with unresolved D. The sequencing used PBMCs, collected at follow-up. The receptor comes from a female donor with early-stage non-small cell lung cancer. As DNA, the CDR3 is TGTGCCAGCAGTTACTCATCAAATCGGGGAGCGAATGAAAAACTGTTTTTT. Translation gives CASSYSSNRGANEKLFF.